The present T cell receptor (beta chain) was sequenced within a study of T cells after yellow fever vaccination (dated by TCRdb to between 2017 and 2020). In terms of the full investigation: The SMART-Seq v4 Ultra Low Input RNA kit was used to prepare libraries from fractions with low cell numbers. To follow T-cell clones before and after primary and booster YFV17D yellow fever vaccination, bulk TCR alpha and beta repertoires were sequenced over time. The cohort comprised two healthy male donors, one aged 18 to 29 and one aged 30 to 39 years. Blood was collected at multiple timepoints before and after primary and secondary immunization, and bulk PBMC replicates and cell subsets were isolated. Summary of the overall study and its limitations: FACS-sorted repertoires could contain abundant contaminating clonotypes from the bulk population, so computational filtering was required. Because only two donors were included in the study, the extent to which the findings can be generalized is limited. A small share of clonotypes occurred in both CD4 and CD8 compartments, likely arising from convergent recombination. After the booster, most clones that had expanded after primary vaccination were detected again (around 95% of CD4 and roughly 86% of CD8), suggesting broad maintenance of memory. The secondary T-cell response was weaker than the primary response but faster, peaking on day 5 instead of day 15.

CDR1 and CDR2, per the germline V gene, are KGHDR and SFDVKD. Including the terminal cysteine and phenylalanine, the CDR3 comprises 16 residues. Of all the DNA, just the CDR3 is kept, 48 bases in frame from base 1. The germline V end is reduced by 7 bases and the J end by 0 bases; junction bases left unmatched: 7. This sample's treatment or condition label indicates: live attenuated yellow fever vaccine strain. Two biological replicates of bulk PBMCs were collected at each blood-draw timepoint. A standard Ficoll-Paque protocol was used to isolate PBMCs from peripheral blood. TriZol was used to extract RNA from bulk PBMCs, CD4 and CD8 fractions, and dextramer-positive and dextramer-negative fractions. Synthesis of TCR cDNA relied on 5'RACE template switching, a step that introduced a universal primer site along with unique molecular identifiers. cDNA synthesis was primed from both the TCR alpha and TCR beta constant segments. Libraries were amplified in two PCR steps, with sample barcodes and sequencing adapters added in the second step. Libraries were sequenced on Illumina HiSeq 2500 (2x100 bp) or NovaSeq (2x150 bp). As for the authors' bioinformatics: Demultiplexing of reads and collapsing into UMI consensus sequences were performed with MIGEC, and V(D)J alignment was carried out with MiXCR. Vaccine-responding clonotypes were defined with edgeR using replicate PBMC samples, requiring FDR below 0.01 and a log2 fold change above 5 up to day 15. CD4 or CD8 identity was assigned to each bulk clonotype according to whether the clonotype was present at higher abundance in the sequenced CD4 repertoire or the sequenced CD8 repertoire. The public reads were reprocessed in TCRdb via fastp at Q25 and MiXCR, keeping in-frame beta chains. All rows with the same CDR3 protein become a single entry with the most common DNA and genes. The V and J calls and clone size come from TCRdb's table, not from the authors' own analysis. For this sample the table gives hundreds of thousands of distinct CDR3 sequences, of which roughly 12% were detected only once. The ten most abundant clones make up over 12% of the sample.

A note on this clonotype: Its target antigen remains unknown. Base-call qualities are not available, and no considerably larger clone is one nucleotide away.

This receptor chain uses TRBV24-1 and TRBJ2-1; 8 middle bases align to TRBD2. The clonotype comes from a man aged 25-45 years who received the YFV17D yellow fever vaccine. The specimen was PBMCs, collected on the day of the yellow fever booster vaccination. CDR3 loop: CATRGVAGSSYNEQFF. DNA sequence: TGTGCCACCAGGGGAGTAGCGGGAAGCTCCTACAATGAGCAGTTCTTC.